Presented here are 15 T cell receptor beta chains from one specimen sequenced in a study of preoperative IRX-2 immunotherapy in early breast cancer. Measured with immunoSEQ multiplex PCR; TCRdb has only the in-frame clones, and not every one. The data show tens of thousands of clones, around 95% seen once. Documented treatment: preoperative locoregional IRX-2 cytokine immunotherapy. The source was tumor tissue, collected after IRX-2 immunotherapy. These receptors originate from a human donor with breast cancer.

The chain is built from TRBV7-3 and TRBJ2-3; D could derive from TRBD1 or TRBD2 (5 bases each). The CDR3 runs to 17 residues. Germline V gene lookup returns CDR1 SGHTA and CDR2 FQGTGA. Trimming took off 0 bases at V and 0 bases at J, with 13 bases between the two ends. CDR3 residues: CASSLTGLRGSTDTQYF. CDR3 DNA sequence: TGTGCCAGCAGCTTAACAGGTTTGAGGGGCAGCACAGATACGCAGTATTTT. Together with reference TRBV7-3 and TRBJ2-3, the CDR3 gives the full variable domain: GAGVSQTPSNKVTEKGKYVELRCDPISGHTALYWYRQSLGQGPEFLIYFQGTGAADDSGLPNDRFFAVRPEGSVSTLKIQRTERGDSAVYLCASSLTGLRGSTDTQYFGPGTRLTVL.

V gene TRBV30 combines with J gene TRBJ2-1, with 9 bases aligning to TRBD2. Trimming cost V 3 bases and J 0 bases; bases outside gene matches: 15. Germline CDR1 reads GTSNPN; CDR2 reads SVGIG (reference sequence). The CDR3 runs to 19 residues. This CDR3 reads CAWSASGAGGRSSYNEQFF. The CDR3 region has the DNA TGTGCCTGGAGCGCCTCGGGAGCGGGAGGCCGTAGCTCCTACAATGAGCAGTTCTTC.

The rearrangement uses TRBV7-2 and TRBJ2-7; 10 bases fit TRBD2. CDR1 and CDR2 from the germline V gene are SGHTA and FQGNSA. CDR3 length equals 16 residues. V gave up 0 bases and J gave up 2 bases; unmatched junction bases: 4. Written as DNA, the CDR3 is TGTGCCAGCAGCTTAGCCTCTAGCGGGAGAACCTACGAGCAGTACTTC. Protein: CASSLASSGRTYEQYF.

The gene calls are TRBV7-2 and TRBJ2-7; TRBD2 matches 8 bases. V lost 5 bases and J lost 2; bases outside the gene matches: 14. The CDR3 length is 17 residues. Germline lookup yields CDR1 SGHTA and CDR2 FQGNSA. The CDR3 bases are TGTGCCAGCAGCCCGAGGGCGGCGCGGGAGGCCACCTACGAGCAGTACTTC. Protein product: CASSPRAAREATYEQYF.

With respect to this clone: Germline is not matched at one junction end, which may reflect a read error. The chain has TRBV20-1 and TRBJ1-2, with D maybe TRBD1 (6 bases). The CDR3 runs 11 residues. Germline values: CDR1 DFQATT, CDR2 SNEGSKA (reference sequence). This CDR3 is CSASRSGRGLF. CDR3 nucleotide sequence: TGCAGTGCTAGCAGGTCAGGGCGGGGGCTCTTC.

V and J are TRBV5-6 and TRBJ1-2; D is uncertain. Germline CDR1 reads SGHDT; CDR2 reads YYEEEE. CDR3 length: 14 amino acids. Trimming removed 1 base from V and 8 bases from J, with 15 bases in between. CDR3 in amino acids: CASSLPRVQQGYTF. In nucleotides, the CDR3 is TGTGCCAGCAGCTTGCCCCGCGTCCAGCAGGGCTACACCTTC.

The V gene is TRBV20-1, the J gene TRBJ1-3; D is unresolved. CDR3 length equals 11 residues. V lost 7 bases to trimming and J lost 3 bases, with 7 bases between them. Germline V lookup: CDR1 DFQATT, CDR2 SNEGSKA (reference sequence). CDR3 in amino acids: CSVSLGNTIYF. The CDR3 DNA reads TGCAGTGTCTCACTTGGAAACACCATATATTTT.

This sequence joins TRBV28 and TRBJ2-1; 12 bases agree with TRBD1. Germline V CDR1 and CDR2: MDHEN, SYDVKM. The CDR3 extends over 16 amino acids. J lost 7 bases, V lost 5 bases, and 9 bases had no gene match. CDR3 DNA sequence: TGTGCCAGCAGTACTACCGGGACAGGGGGCGGGAATGAGCAGTTCTTC. It translates to CASSTTGTGGGNEQFF.

J is TRBJ2-5 and V is TRBV5-4; possible D gene TRBD1, 5 bases. V dropped 4 bases and J dropped 0 bases, with 10 bases sitting between them. The CDR3 loop spans 14 amino acids. Per germline, CDR1 SGHNT and CDR2 YYREEE (reference sequence). This CDR3 reads CASSPDTYQETQYF. CDR3 nucleotide sequence: TGTGCCAGCAGCCCGGACACGTACCAAGAGACCCAGTACTTC.

This clone appeared once. V usage is TRBV11-2 and J usage is TRBJ2-5; 9 nucleotides agree with TRBD2. Germline assignment: CDR1 SGHAT and CDR2 FQNNGV. The CDR3 sequence is 16 residues long. V lost 7 bases to trimming and J lost 7 bases; unmatched junction nucleotides: 16. The chain's CDR3 is CASTPEAGGYPLTQYF. The CDR3 DNA is TGTGCCAGCACCCCTGAGGCGGGGGGGTACCCTTTGACCCAGTACTTC.

This clone was detected only once. V is TRBV11-2 and J is TRBJ2-7; possibly TRBD1 for D (6 bases). Trimming removed 5 bases from V and 3 bases from J, with 17 bases in between. This CDR3 has 15 amino acids. The germline gives CDR1 SGHAT, CDR2 FQNNGV. The CDR3 nucleotides are TGTGCCAGCAGCAACTCCAGGGGCGGCCACTACGAGCAGTACTTC. This translates into CASSNSRGGHYEQYF.

The V call is TRBV9, the J call TRBJ2-7, with D uncertain. Germline V gene lookup returns CDR1 SGDLS and CDR2 YYNGEE. The CDR3 has 12 amino acids. Trimming removed 4 bases from V and 2 bases from J, with 7 bases in between. The CDR3 protein is CASSSSPYEQYF. CDR3 in DNA: TGTGCCAGCAGCTCTTCTCCCTACGAGCAGTACTTC.

The chain employs TRBV5-1 and TRBJ1-1; D not resolved. The ends were cut back, 0 bases at V and 3 bases at J, with 6 bases in the middle. The germline V gene encodes CDR1 SGHRS and CDR2 YFSETQ. The CDR3 contains 13 residues. CDR3 DNA: TGCGCCAGCAGCTTGGTGACCTACACTGAAGCTTTCTTT. Its translation: CASSLVTYTEAFF.

V and J are TRBV6-1 and TRBJ2-7; D gene ambiguous. Trimming took off 3 bases at V and 2 bases at J, with 8 bases between the two ends. In germline, CDR1 is MNHNS, CDR2 SASEGT. The CDR3 is made up of 13 amino acids. The CDR3 region has the DNA TGTGCCAGCAGTGAGTTCTTAACCTACGAGCAGTACTTC. Translation gives CASSEFLTYEQYF.

The chain links TRBV7-3 to TRBJ1-2; tentative D call: TRBD1 (5 bases). Germline CDR1 SGHTA, CDR2 FQGTGA. The germline V and J ends were trimmed by 5 bases and 8 bases, with 15 bases remaining between them. The CDR3 runs 13 residues. DNA of the CDR3: TGTGCCAGCAGCCCTCTACGGGGGGGAGGCTACACCTTC. Its protein is CASSPLRGGGYTF.